This TCR beta chain was sequenced during a study of T cells after yellow fever vaccination. This clonotype has more than one count but fewer than ten. The CDR3 has 14 residues. Germline V CDR1 and CDR2: SGHRS, YFSETQ. V lost 4 bases to trimming and J lost 4 bases; unmatched junction nucleotides: 5. One entry per CDR3 protein, called by TCRdb with MiXCR from the 5' RACE reads. The table has 610,000 or so distinct CDR3 sequences, roughly an eighth seen once; the top ten hold just under 15%. Here the sequenced sample was PBMCs, taken on the day of the yellow fever booster vaccination. The sequence derives from a man younger than 40 who received the YFV17D yellow fever vaccine. V usage is TRBV5-1 and J usage is TRBJ2-1, with 7 bases lining up with TRBD1. The CDR3 spells CASSTGQVYNEQFF. CDR3 nucleotides: TGCGCCAGCAGCACCGGACAGGTGTACAATGAGCAGTTCTTC.